This T cell receptor (beta chain) was retrieved from a study of T cells in pancreatic ductal adenocarcinoma. Study outcomes and limitations: Tumor and blood clonality did not differ significantly, about 0.11 versus 0.072. Results skew toward the minority of patients with early-stage disease.

The assay was immunoSEQ multiplex PCR, and TCRdb's table has in-frame clones only and misses some. The sample yields 85,000 to 120,000 clones, nearly 95% seen once. With respect to this clone: As yet, its antigen is unknown.

The V gene lost 6 bases and the J gene lost 4 bases, with 19 bases spanning the gap. Germline assignment: CDR1 SNHLY and CDR2 FYNNEI. The CDR3 consists of 15 residues. Selected pancreatic ductal adenocarcinoma patients had undergone surgery without neoadjuvant therapy. V is TRBV2 and J is TRBJ2-7; D is possibly TRBD2 (5 bases). This receptor was taken from a human donor with pancreatic ductal adenocarcinoma. The sample taken for sequencing was PBMCs. The CDR3 spells CASRVEANPYYEQYF. The CDR3 nucleotides are TGTGCCAGCAGAGTGGAGGCCAACCCCTATTACGAGCAGTACTTC.